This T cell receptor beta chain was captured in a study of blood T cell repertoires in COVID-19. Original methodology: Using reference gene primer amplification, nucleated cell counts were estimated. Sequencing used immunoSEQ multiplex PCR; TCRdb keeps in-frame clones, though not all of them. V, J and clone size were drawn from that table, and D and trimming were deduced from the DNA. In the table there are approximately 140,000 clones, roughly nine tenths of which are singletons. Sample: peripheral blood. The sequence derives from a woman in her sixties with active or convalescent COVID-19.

The CDR3 loop reads CAWGWANWGEREKLFF. CDR3 bases: TGTGCCTGGGGGTGGGCTAACTGGGGGGAACGAGAAAAACTGTTTTTT. The rearrangement uses TRBV30 and TRBJ1-4; tentative D call: TRBD1 (5 bases). The length of the CDR3 is 16 residues. The V end lost 5 bases, the J end lost 8 bases, and 24 bases lay between the germline ends. Germline lookup yields CDR1 GTSNPN and CDR2 SVGIG (reference sequence).